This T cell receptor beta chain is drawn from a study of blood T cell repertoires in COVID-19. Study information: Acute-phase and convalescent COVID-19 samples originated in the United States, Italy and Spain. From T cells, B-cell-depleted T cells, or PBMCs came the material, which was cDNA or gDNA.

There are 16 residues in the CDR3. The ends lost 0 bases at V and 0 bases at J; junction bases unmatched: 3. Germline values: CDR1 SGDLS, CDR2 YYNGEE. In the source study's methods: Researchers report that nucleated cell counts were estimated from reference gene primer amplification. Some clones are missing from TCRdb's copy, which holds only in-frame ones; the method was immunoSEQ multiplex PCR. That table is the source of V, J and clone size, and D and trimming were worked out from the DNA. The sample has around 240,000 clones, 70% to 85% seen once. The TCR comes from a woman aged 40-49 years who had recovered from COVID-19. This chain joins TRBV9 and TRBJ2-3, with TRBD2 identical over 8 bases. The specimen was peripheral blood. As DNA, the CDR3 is TGTGCCAGCAGCGTAGCCGGGGGGGCGAGCACAGATACGCAGTATTTT. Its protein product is CASSVAGGASTDTQYF.